This T cell receptor (beta chain) was identified during a study of OX40 agonist ivuxolimab in advanced cancers. Study as a whole: Earlier anti-PD-1, anti-PD-L1 or anti-CTLA-4 therapy was permitted; around 40% had received some.

For this clone: Its antigen is not known.

The table came from immunoSEQ multiplex PCR; TCRdb's copy has only in-frame clones and leaves some out. The sample lists roughly 100,000 clones, about 96% occurring once. Study results and caveats: Blood T cells, both CD4+ and CD8+, expanded clonally by week 6 at 0.1 to 3.0 mg/kg.

The CDR3 length is 15 residues. V lost 0 bases and J lost 4, with 10 bases in between. The germline gives CDR1 LNHDA, CDR2 SQIVND (reference sequence). The chain has TRBV19 and TRBJ2-1; perhaps TRBD1 as D (6 bases). Sequenced material: CD4+ or CD8+ T cells sorted from blood, taken in a trial of the OX40 agonist ivuxolimab. The TCR comes from an adult with an advanced solid tumor such as melanoma, head and neck, liver or kidney cancer. CDR3 sequence reads: CASSIDPGEYNEQFF. The CDR3 DNA reads TGTGCCAGTAGTATAGACCCAGGGGAGTACAATGAGCAGTTCTTC.